This T cell receptor (beta chain) came from a study of blood T cell repertoires in COVID-19. Background on the study: PBMCs, B-cell-depleted T cells, or T cells were the source of the cDNA or gDNA that made up the material.

Produced via immunoSEQ multiplex PCR; TCRdb's table is partial and in-frame only. The repertoire holds just under 95,000 clones, with around three quarters as singletons. From germline, CDR1 is SNHLY and CDR2 FYNNEI. V dropped 7 bases and J dropped 3 bases, with 13 bases sitting between them. The CDR3 sequence is 15 residues long. This clone has a single count. This clonotype originated in a man between 50 and 59 years old who had recovered from COVID-19. The chain uses TRBV2 and TRBJ1-6; perhaps TRBD1 as D (6 bases). Sequencing input: peripheral blood. The CDR3 region has the DNA TGTGCCAGCACTACGGACAGATACTATAATTCACCCCTCCACTTT. It is translated as CASTTDRYYNSPLHF.